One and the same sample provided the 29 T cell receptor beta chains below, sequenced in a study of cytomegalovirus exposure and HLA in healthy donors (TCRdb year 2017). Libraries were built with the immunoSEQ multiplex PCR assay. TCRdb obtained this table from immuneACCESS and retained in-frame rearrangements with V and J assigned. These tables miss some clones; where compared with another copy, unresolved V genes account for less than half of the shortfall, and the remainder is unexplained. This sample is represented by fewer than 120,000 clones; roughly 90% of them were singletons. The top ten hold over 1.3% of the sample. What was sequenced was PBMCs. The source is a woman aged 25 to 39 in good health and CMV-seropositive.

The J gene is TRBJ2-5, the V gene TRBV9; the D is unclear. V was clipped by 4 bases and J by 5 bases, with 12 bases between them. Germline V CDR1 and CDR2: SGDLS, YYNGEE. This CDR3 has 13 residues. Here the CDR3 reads CASSSHPRETQYF. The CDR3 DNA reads TGTGCCAGCAGCTCTCACCCCAGGGAGACCCAGTACTTC.

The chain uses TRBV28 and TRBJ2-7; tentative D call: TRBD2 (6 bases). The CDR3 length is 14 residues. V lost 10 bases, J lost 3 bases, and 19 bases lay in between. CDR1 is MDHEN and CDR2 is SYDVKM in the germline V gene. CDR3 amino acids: CATGPLAGLYEQYF. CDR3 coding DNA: TGTGCCACTGGGCCACTGGCGGGACTCTACGAGCAGTACTTC. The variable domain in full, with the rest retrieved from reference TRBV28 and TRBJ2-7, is DVKVTQSSRYLVKRTGEKVFLECVQDMDHENMFWYRQDPGLGLRLIYFSYDVKMKEKGDIPEGYSVSREKKERFSLILESASTNQTSMYLCATGPLAGLYEQYFGPGTRLTVT.

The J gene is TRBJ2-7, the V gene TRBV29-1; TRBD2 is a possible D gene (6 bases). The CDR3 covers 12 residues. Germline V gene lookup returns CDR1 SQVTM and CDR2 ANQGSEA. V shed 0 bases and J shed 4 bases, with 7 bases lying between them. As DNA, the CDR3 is TGCAGCGTTGAAGATGGAGGGTACGAGCAGTACTTC. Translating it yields CSVEDGGYEQYF.

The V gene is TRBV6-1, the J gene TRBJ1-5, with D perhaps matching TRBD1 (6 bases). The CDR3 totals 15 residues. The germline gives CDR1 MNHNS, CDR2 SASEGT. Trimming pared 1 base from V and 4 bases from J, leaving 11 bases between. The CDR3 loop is CASSEVGRGNQPQHF. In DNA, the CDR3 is TGTGCCAGCAGTGAAGTAGGCAGGGGAAATCAGCCCCAGCATTTT.

The CDR3 loop reads CASSRTGTGVGANEKLFF. CDR3 in DNA: TGTGCCAGCAGTCGGACCGGGACAGGGGTTGGGGCTAATGAAAAACTGTTTTTT. The V gene is TRBV2, the J gene TRBJ1-4; TRBD1 aligns across 10 bases. Trimming took 5 bases from V and 3 from J; bases not matched to a gene: 12. Germline CDR1 and CDR2: SNHLY and FYNNEI. This CDR3 is 18 amino acids long.

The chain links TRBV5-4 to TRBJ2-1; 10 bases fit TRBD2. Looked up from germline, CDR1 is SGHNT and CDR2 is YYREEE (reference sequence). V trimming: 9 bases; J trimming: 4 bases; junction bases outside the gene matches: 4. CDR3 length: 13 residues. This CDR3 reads CATLAGVYNEQFF. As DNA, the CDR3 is TGTGCCACCCTAGCGGGAGTTTACAATGAGCAGTTCTTC.

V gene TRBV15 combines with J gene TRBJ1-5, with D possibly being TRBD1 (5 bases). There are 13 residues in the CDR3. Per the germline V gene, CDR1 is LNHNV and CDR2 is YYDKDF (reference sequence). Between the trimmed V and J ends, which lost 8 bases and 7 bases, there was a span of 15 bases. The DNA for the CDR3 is TGTGCCACCGGGTGGCAGGGTGGCCAGCCCCAGCATTTT. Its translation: CATGWQGGQPQHF.

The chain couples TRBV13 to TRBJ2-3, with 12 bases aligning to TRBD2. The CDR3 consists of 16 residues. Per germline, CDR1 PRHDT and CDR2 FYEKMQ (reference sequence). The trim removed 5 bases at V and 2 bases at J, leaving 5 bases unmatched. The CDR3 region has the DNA TGTGCCAGCAGCCAGGGACTAGCGGGTTTCACAGATACGCAGTATTTT. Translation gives CASSQGLAGFTDTQYF.

The CDR3 loop is CASSFGGREQFF. The CDR3 DNA sequence: TGTGCCAGCAGTTTCGGGGGTCGTGAGCAGTTCTTC. The V and J genes are TRBV27 and TRBJ2-1, with a tentative D call TRBD2 (6 bases). V lost 3 bases and J lost 9, with 9 bases in between. Germline assignment: CDR1 MNHEY and CDR2 SMNVEV (reference sequence). CDR3 length: 12 amino acids.

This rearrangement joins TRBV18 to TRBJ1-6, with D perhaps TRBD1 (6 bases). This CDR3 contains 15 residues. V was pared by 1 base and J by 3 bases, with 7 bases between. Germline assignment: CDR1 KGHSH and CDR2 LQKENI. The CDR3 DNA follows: TGTGCCAGCTCACCACAAGGGGGCTATAATTCACCCCTCCACTTT. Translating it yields CASSPQGGYNSPLHF.

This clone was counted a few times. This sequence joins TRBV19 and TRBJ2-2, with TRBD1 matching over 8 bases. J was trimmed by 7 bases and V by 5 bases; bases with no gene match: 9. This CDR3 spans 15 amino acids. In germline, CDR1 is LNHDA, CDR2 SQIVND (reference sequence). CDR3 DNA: TGTGCCAGTAGTCCGTACTCCAGGGGGCACGGGGAGCTGTTTTTT. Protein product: CASSPYSRGHGELFF.

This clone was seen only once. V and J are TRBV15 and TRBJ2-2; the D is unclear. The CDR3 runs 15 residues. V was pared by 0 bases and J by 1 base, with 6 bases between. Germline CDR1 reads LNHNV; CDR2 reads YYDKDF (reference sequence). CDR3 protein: CATSRDWQNTGELFF. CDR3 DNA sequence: TGTGCCACCAGCAGAGACTGGCAGAACACCGGGGAGCTGTTTTTT.

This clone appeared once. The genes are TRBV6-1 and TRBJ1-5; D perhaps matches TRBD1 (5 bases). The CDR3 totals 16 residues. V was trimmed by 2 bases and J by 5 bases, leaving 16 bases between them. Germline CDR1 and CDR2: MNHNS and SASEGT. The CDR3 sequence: CASSEIGVGRDQPQHF. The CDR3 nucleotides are TGTGCCAGCAGTGAAATTGGGGTGGGGCGCGATCAGCCCCAGCATTTT.

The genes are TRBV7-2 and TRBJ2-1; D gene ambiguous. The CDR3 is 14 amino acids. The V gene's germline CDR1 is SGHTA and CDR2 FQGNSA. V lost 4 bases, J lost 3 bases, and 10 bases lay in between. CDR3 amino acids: CASSSQVSYNEQFF. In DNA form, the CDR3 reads TGTGCCAGCAGCTCCCAGGTCAGCTACAATGAGCAGTTCTTC. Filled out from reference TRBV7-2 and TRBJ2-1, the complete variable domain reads GAGVSQSPSNKVTEKGKDVELRCDPISGHTALYWYRQSLGQGLEFLIYFQGNSAPDKSGLPSDRFSAERTGGSVSTLTIQRTQQEDSAVYLCASSSQVSYNEQFFGPGTRLTVL.

The CDR3 DNA is TGTGCCAGTAGTATGCTAAATGAGGTTAACACTGAAGCTTTCTTT. Protein product: CASSMLNEVNTEAFF. The chain combines TRBV19 with TRBJ1-1; D not resolved. Per germline, CDR1 LNHDA and CDR2 SQIVND (reference sequence). V was clipped by 3 bases and J by 2 bases, with 13 bases between them. This CDR3 spans 15 amino acids.

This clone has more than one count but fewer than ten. The CDR3 sequence is CASSPVGEQYF. Here the CDR3 DNA reads TGTGCCAGCAGTCCGGTTGGCGAGCAGTACTTC. The chain carries TRBV11-2 and TRBJ2-7; D is uncertain. CDR1 and CDR2 from the germline V gene are SGHAT and FQNNGV. The CDR3 has 11 residues. The V gene lost 6 bases and the J gene lost 6 bases, with 9 bases spanning the gap.

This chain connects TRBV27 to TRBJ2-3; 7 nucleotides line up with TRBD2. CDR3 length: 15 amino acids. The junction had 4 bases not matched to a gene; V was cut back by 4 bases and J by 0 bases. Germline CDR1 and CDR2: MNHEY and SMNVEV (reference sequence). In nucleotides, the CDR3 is TGTGCCAGCAGTTCCGGGAGGTCTAGCACAGATACGCAGTATTTT. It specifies CASSSGRSSTDTQYF.

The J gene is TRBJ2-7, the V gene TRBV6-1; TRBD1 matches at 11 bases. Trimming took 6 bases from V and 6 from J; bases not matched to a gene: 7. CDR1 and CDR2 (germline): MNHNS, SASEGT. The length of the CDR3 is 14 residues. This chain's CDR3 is CASSPWTGGSEQYF. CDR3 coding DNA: TGTGCCAGCAGCCCCTGGACAGGGGGCAGCGAGCAGTACTTC.

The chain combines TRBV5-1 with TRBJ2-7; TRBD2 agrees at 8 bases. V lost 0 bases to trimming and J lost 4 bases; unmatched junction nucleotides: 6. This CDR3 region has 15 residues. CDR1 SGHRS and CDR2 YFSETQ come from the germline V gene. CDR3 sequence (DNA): TGCGCCAGCAGCTTGGGAGCGGGGGACCCTTACGAGCAGTACTTC. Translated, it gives CASSLGAGDPYEQYF.

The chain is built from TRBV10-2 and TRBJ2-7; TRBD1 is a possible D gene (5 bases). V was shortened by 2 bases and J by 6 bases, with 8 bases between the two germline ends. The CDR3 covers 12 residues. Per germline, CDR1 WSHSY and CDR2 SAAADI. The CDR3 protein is CASSEGASEQYF. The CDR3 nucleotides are TGCGCCAGCAGTGAGGGGGCCTCCGAGCAGTACTTC.

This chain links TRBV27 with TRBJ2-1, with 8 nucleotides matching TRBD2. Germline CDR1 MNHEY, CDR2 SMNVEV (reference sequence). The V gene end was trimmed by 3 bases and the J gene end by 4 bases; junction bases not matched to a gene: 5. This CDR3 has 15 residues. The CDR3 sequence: CASSFRGLEYNEQFF. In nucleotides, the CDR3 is TGTGCCAGCAGTTTTAGGGGACTAGAGTACAATGAGCAGTTCTTC.

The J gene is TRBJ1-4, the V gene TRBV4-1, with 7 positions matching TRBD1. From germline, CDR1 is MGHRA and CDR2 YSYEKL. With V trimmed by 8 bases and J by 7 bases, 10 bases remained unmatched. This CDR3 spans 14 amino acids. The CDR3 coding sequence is TGCGCCAGCCAATCGTGGACAGGTTTTGAAAAACTGTTTTTT. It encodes CASQSWTGFEKLFF.

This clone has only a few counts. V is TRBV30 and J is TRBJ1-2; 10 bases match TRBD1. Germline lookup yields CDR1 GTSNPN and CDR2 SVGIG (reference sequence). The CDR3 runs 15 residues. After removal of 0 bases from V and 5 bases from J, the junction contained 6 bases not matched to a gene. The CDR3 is CAWSVTGGAGYGYTF. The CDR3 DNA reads TGTGCCTGGAGTGTGACAGGGGGCGCGGGATATGGCTACACCTTC.

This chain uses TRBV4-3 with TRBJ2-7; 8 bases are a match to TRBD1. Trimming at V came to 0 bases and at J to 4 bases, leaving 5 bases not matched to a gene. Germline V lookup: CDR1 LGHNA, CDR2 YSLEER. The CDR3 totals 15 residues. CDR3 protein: CASSQEPGQEYEQYF. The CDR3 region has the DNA TGCGCCAGCAGCCAAGAACCGGGACAGGAGTACGAGCAGTACTTC.

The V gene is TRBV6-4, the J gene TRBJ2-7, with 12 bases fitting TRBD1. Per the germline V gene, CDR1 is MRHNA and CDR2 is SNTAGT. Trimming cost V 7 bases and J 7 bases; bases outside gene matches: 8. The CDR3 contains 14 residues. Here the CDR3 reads CASNRDRGLCEQYF. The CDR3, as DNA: TGTGCCAGCAATAGGGACAGGGGGCTTTGTGAGCAGTACTTC.

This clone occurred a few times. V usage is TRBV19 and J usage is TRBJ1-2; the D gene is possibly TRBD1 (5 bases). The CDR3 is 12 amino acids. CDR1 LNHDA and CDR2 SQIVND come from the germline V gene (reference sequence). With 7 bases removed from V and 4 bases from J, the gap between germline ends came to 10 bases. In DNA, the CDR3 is TGTGCCAGTATAGGGGAGGCCTATGGCTACACCTTC. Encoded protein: CASIGEAYGYTF.

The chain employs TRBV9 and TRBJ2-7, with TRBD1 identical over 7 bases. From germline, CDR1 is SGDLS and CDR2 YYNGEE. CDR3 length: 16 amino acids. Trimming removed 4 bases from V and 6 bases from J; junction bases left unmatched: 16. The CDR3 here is CASSTRDGTVLPEQYF. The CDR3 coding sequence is TGTGCCAGCAGCACCCGCGACGGGACAGTTCTACCCGAGCAGTACTTC.

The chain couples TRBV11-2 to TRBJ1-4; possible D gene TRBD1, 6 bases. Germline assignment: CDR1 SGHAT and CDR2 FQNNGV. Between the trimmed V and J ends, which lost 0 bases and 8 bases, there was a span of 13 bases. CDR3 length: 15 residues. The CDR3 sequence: CASSLDRGAGEKLFF. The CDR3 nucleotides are TGTGCCAGCAGCTTAGATCGGGGGGCAGGGGAAAAACTGTTTTTT.

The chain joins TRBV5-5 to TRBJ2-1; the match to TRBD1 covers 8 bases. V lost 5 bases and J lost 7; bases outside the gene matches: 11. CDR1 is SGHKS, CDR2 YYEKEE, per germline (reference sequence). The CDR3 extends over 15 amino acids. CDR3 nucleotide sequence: TGTGCCAGCAGAGCCGACAGGGGCATAGGTAATGAGCAGTTCTTC. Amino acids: CASRADRGIGNEQFF.